This record covers a single T cell receptor beta chain. Its specificity is not known. This sample was included in a study of cytomegalovirus exposure and HLA in healthy donors. Study-wide results and limits: The availability of immune exposure information extended only to CMV serostatus.

The germline gives CDR1 MNHEY, CDR2 SMNVEV (reference sequence). The CDR3 covers 18 residues. With 60 Vbeta and 13 Jbeta primers, the PCR was carried out. TCRdb keeps only in-frame clones here, not all; method: immunoSEQ multiplex PCR. This sample has more than 95,000 clones; 78% occur once, and the top ten carry about 1.7%. This receptor was identified in a middle-aged woman in good health and CMV-seronegative. Sequenced: PBMCs. The J gene is TRBJ2-5, the V gene TRBV27, with 11 bases matching TRBD2. Gene TRBJ2-7 matches the end of the DNA better, so the J call may be wrong. CDR3 sequence: CASSSIQQTSGNTYEQYF. The CDR3 nucleotides are TGTGCCAGCAGTTCAATCCAACAGACTAGCGGGAATACGTACGAGCAGTACTTC.